The 23 T cell receptor beta chains below all came from one sample that was sequenced in a study of metastatic and nonmetastatic thyroid tumors. None of the patients had undergone any treatment ahead of thyroid surgery. TCRdb re-clonotyped the PCR reads via MiXCR. The sample has roughly 65,000 clones; approximately 14% are singletons. The sample was blood. The receptors stem from a male donor with papillary thyroid cancer or a benign thyroid nodule (not recorded which). Some clones in this sample may be carry-over from other donors' samples.

The table lists this clone with many counts. This chain joins TRBV27 and TRBJ1-1; D is possibly TRBD1 (6 bases). V dropped 0 bases and J dropped 0 bases, with 8 bases sitting between them. Germline assignment: CDR1 MNHEY and CDR2 SMNVEV (reference sequence). This CDR3 spans 15 amino acids. The CDR3 sequence: CASSLSGDMNTEAFF. The CDR3 DNA follows: TGTGCCAGCAGTTTATCCGGGGACATGAACACTGAAGCTTTCTTT.

On this clone itself: This sequence may be a read error, since a much larger clone differs from it by one base. The same CDR3 arises from other DNA sequences in this sample as well. The chain combines TRBV25-1 with TRBJ2-2; no reliable D call. Germline CDR1 and CDR2: MGHDK and SYGVNS. The CDR3 is made up of 11 amino acids. The CDR3 protein is CASFDTGELFF. The DNA for the CDR3 is TGTGCCAGCTTCGACACCGGTGAGCTGTTTTTT.

This clone came up many times. The junction shows a germline mismatch at one end, possibly a read error. The V gene is TRBV30, the J gene TRBJ2-3; TRBD2 aligns across 8 bases. The germline V gene encodes CDR1 GTSNPN and CDR2 SVGIG (reference sequence). The CDR3 is 12 residues long. CDR3 residues: CSRTGGRDTQYF. For the CDR3, the DNA is TGCTCGAGGACGGGGGGGAGAGATACGCAGTATTTT.

The sample holds many counts of this clone. The germline gene is not matched at one end of the junction; a read error may be the cause. This chain's CDR3 is CSARDFETQYF. CDR3 coding DNA: TGCAGCGCTAGGGACTTTGAGACCCAGTACTTC. V gene TRBV20-1 combines with J gene TRBJ2-5; perhaps TRBD2 as D (6 bases). Germline V CDR1 and CDR2: DFQATT, SNEGSKA (reference sequence). The CDR3 has 11 residues.

The gene calls are TRBV19 and TRBJ2-3; tentative D call: TRBD1 (6 bases). The V end lost 3 bases, the J end lost 0 bases, and 13 bases lay between the germline ends. This CDR3 has 16 amino acids. Germline CDR1 reads LNHDA; CDR2 reads SQIVND (reference sequence). The CDR3 is CASSMGRGSSTDTQYF. CDR3 coding DNA: TGTGCCAGTAGTATGGGCAGGGGATCTAGCACAGATACGCAGTATTTT.

This clone was counted a few times. This chain links TRBV6-1 with TRBJ2-1; 13 nucleotides agree with TRBD2. The CDR3 covers 15 residues. The germline gives CDR1 MNHNS, CDR2 SASEGT. The ends lost 3 bases at V and 5 bases at J; junction bases unmatched: 1. CDR3 amino acids: CASSDGTSGNNEQFF. CDR3 nucleotides: TGTGCCAGCAGTGACGGGACTAGCGGGAACAATGAGCAGTTCTTC.

This clone was seen at least ten times. The chain couples TRBV27 to TRBJ1-3; 11 bases line up with TRBD1. Germline V gene sequence: CDR1 MNHEY, CDR2 SMNVEV (reference sequence). The CDR3 sequence is 17 residues long. After removal of 2 bases from V and 7 bases from J, the junction contained 10 bases not matched to a gene. In nucleotides, the CDR3 is TGTGCCAGCAGTTTACTCCCCTTGGACAGGGGGCAGAACACCATATATTTT. Amino acid sequence: CASSLLPLDRGQNTIYF.

This clone was recorded at least ten times. The chain has TRBV30 and TRBJ1-1; no firm D call. Trimming left V 1 base short and J 7 bases short, with 7 bases between. This CDR3 has 11 residues. Germline CDR1 and CDR2: GTSNPN and SVGIG (reference sequence). The CDR3 sequence: CAWSAQNEAFF. In DNA form, the CDR3 reads TGTGCCTGGAGTGCCCAGAATGAAGCTTTCTTT. The full variable domain, rest sourced from reference TRBV30 and TRBJ1-1, is SQTIHQWPATLVQPVGSPLSLECTVEGTSNPNLYWYRQAAGRGLQLLFYSVGIGQISSEVPQNLSASRPQDRQFILSSKKLLLSDSGFYLCAWSAQNEAFFGQGTRLTVV.

The V gene is TRBV20-1, the J gene TRBJ2-2, with D hard to call. The CDR3 has 16 amino acids. Germline V gives CDR1 DFQATT, CDR2 SNEGSKA (reference sequence). V was cut by 1 base and J by 0 bases, with 12 bases left in between. CDR3 nucleotide sequence: TGCAGTGCTAGAGTCATCGCCGGTTCGAACACCGGGGAGCTGTTTTTT. Protein: CSARVIAGSNTGELFF.

Turning to this clone: A much larger clone lies a single base off, so this may be a read error. Other nucleotide sequences in the sample specify the same CDR3. The V call is TRBV11-2, the J call TRBJ2-3; D not resolved. The CDR3 has 14 residues. V was shortened by 5 bases and J by 5 bases, with 14 bases between the two germline ends. Germline V lookup: CDR1 SGHAT, CDR2 FQNNGV. The CDR3 DNA is TGTGCCAGCAGCGGCCTCGCTTTGGGAGATACGCAGTATTTT. Translating gives CASSGLALGDTQYF.

This clone was seen at least ten times. The chain uses TRBV19 and TRBJ2-3, with a weak D call TRBD1 (5 bases). The V gene lost 1 base and the J gene lost 11 bases, with 10 bases spanning the gap. The CDR3 loop spans 12 amino acids. Per germline, CDR1 LNHDA and CDR2 SQIVND (reference sequence). Here the CDR3 DNA reads TGTGCCAGTAGTATAGCCGTCGGACAGCAGTATTTT. This codes for CASSIAVGQQYF.

This clone was observed at least ten times. The rearrangement links TRBV6-1 to TRBJ2-2, with TRBD2 identical over 12 bases. The length of the CDR3 is 16 residues. V gave up 7 bases and J gave up 7 bases; unmatched junction bases: 10. Per the germline V gene, CDR1 is MNHNS and CDR2 is SASEGT. Here the CDR3 DNA reads TGTGCCAGCACTCACCTAGCGGGAGGGCCAGGCGGGGAGCTGTTTTTT. This translates into CASTHLAGGPGGELFF.

This clone was recorded many times. The chain has TRBV6-1 and TRBJ2-1, with D unresolved. Germline CDR1 reads MNHNS; CDR2 reads SASEGT. This CDR3 has 13 amino acids. V was pared by 4 bases and J by 9 bases, with 13 bases between. The CDR3 DNA reads TGTGCCAGCAGTGGTAGAACCGTATTTGAGCAGTTCTTC. Amino acids: CASSGRTVFEQFF.

By proportion, this clone is medium-sized (0.01 to 0.1%). The chain links TRBV20-1 to TRBJ1-2, with D possibly TRBD1 on 6 matching bases. Trimming left V 6 bases short and J 4 bases short, with 12 bases between. The CDR3 is 12 amino acids. Germline loops: CDR1 DFQATT, CDR2 SNEGSKA (reference sequence). The CDR3 nucleotides are TGCAGTGCCCCAGACAGGATCTATGGCTACACCTTC. Protein sequence: CSAPDRIYGYTF.

The chain couples TRBV7-8 to TRBJ2-1; tentatively, D is TRBD2 (5 bases). The CDR3 loop spans 15 amino acids. CDR1 SGHVS and CDR2 FQNEAQ come from the germline V gene. The germline V and J ends were trimmed by 3 bases and 0 bases, with 9 bases remaining between them. The CDR3 DNA is TGTGCCAGCAGCTTCGGGGTTTCCTCCTACAATGAGCAGTTCTTC. It encodes CASSFGVSSYNEQFF.

This clone was recorded many times. The sample carries other DNA sequences with the same CDR3. V gene TRBV10-2 combines with J gene TRBJ2-1; TRBD2 might be the D (6 bases). The germline V and J ends were trimmed by 9 bases and 3 bases, with 15 bases remaining between them. CDR1 is WSHSY and CDR2 is SAAADI in the germline V gene. The CDR3 is 14 amino acids. The CDR3 protein is CASSTGTDYNEQFF. The CDR3 bases are TGCGCCAGTTCGACGGGGACTGACTACAATGAGCAGTTCTTC.

Regarding this clone: Being one base from a much bigger clone, this may be a read error. The CDR3 region is CASRRNGRYNEQFF. In DNA form, the CDR3 reads TGCGCCAGCCGCCGGAACGGGAGGTACAATGAGCAGTTCTTC. The rearrangement links TRBV4-3 to TRBJ2-1; 7 bases align to TRBD2. Germline V gene data show CDR1 as LGHNA and CDR2 as YSLEER. V shed 8 bases, J shed 4 bases, and the junction held 8 bases outside the gene matches. The length of the CDR3 is 14 residues.

The table lists this clone with many counts. The CDR3 loop is CSARVLGDRVELGYTF. In nucleotides, the CDR3 is TGCAGTGCTAGAGTTCTGGGAGACAGGGTAGAACTCGGCTACACCTTC. The chain is built from TRBV20-1 and TRBJ1-2; 7 bases match TRBD1. This CDR3 region has 16 residues. The V segment lost 1 base and the J segment 8 bases; nucleotides outside the gene matches: 16. The germline gives CDR1 DFQATT, CDR2 SNEGSKA (reference sequence).

This clone was counted many times. The chain couples TRBV4-3 to TRBJ2-6; D is possibly TRBD1 or TRBD2 (6 bases each). The CDR3 is 16 residues long. V was pared by 5 bases and J by 0 bases, with 11 bases between. Germline V CDR1 and CDR2: LGHNA, YSLEER. This chain's CDR3 is CASSTGGGSGANVLTF. The CDR3 nucleotides read TGCGCCAGCAGCACCGGAGGGGGCTCTGGGGCCAACGTCCTGACTTTC.

This clone qualifies as medium-sized. This sequence joins TRBV20-1 and TRBJ1-6, with a tentative D call TRBD1 (5 bases). Trimming cost V 1 base and J 3 bases, with 10 bases left between them. Germline CDR1 is DFQATT and CDR2 is SNEGSKA (reference sequence). The CDR3 has 15 amino acids. The CDR3 nucleotides read TGCAGTGCTAGAGGCCGGGACGGCTATAATTCACCCCTCCACTTT. Amino acids: CSARGRDGYNSPLHF.

This clone was found many times. CDR3 DNA: TGTGCCCGGACGGGGGGAAGGGCCAATGGGGCCAACGTCCTGACTTTC. Protein sequence: CARTGGRANGANVLTF. This chain uses TRBV30 with TRBJ2-6; TRBD2 matches at 7 bases. The junction had 13 bases not matched to a gene; V was cut back by 8 bases and J by 3 bases. Per germline, CDR1 GTSNPN and CDR2 SVGIG (reference sequence). This CDR3 comprises 16 residues.

The sample holds many counts of this clone. The chain combines TRBV7-2 with TRBJ2-1, with 9 bases identical to TRBD1. V shed 5 bases, J shed 5 bases, and the junction held 10 bases outside the gene matches. The CDR3 is 16 residues long. In germline, CDR1 is SGHTA, CDR2 FQGNSA. The chain's CDR3 is CASSPAGTGRNNEQFF. The CDR3 region has the DNA TGTGCCAGCAGCCCAGCAGGGACAGGGAGAAACAATGAGCAGTTCTTC. Based on the CDR3 plus reference TRBV7-2 and TRBJ2-1, the full variable domain is GAGVSQSPSNKVTEKGKDVELRCDPISGHTALYWYRQSLGQGLEFLIYFQGNSAPDKSGLPSDRFSAERTGGSVSTLTIQRTQQEDSAVYLCASSPAGTGRNNEQFFGPGTRLTVL.

This clone occurred many times. The rearrangement joins TRBV20-1 to TRBJ2-3; maybe TRBD1 (7 bases). The CDR3 has 18 residues. Germline CDR1 reads DFQATT; CDR2 reads SNEGSKA (reference sequence). Trimming left V 3 bases short and J 5 bases short, with 27 bases between. CDR3 sequence reads: CSASNRGDVAGRRDTQYF. Here the CDR3 DNA reads TGCAGTGCTAGTAACAGGGGAGATGTGGCGGGGAGGAGAGATACGCAGTATTTT.